Below, 23 T cell receptor beta chains from the same sample are listed, as sequenced in a study of CXCR3-negative and CXCR3-positive naive CD8 T cells. General study results and limits: Relative to CXCR3-negative naive cells, CXCR3-positive naive cells had more hydrophobic TRB CDR3s.

Their antigen targets remain unknown. 5' RACE with UMI labels generated the TRB cDNA libraries. TCRdb re-called the 5' RACE reads and gives one entry per CDR3 protein, without DNA. Its clone listing holds 60,000 to 70,000 distinct CDR3 sequences. The source material was naive CXCR3+ CD8+ T cells from blood. Subset given: CD45RO-CCR7+CD27+CD95- naive CD8+ T cells expressing CXCR3 (TNR3+). The receptors here all came from a human donor in good health. Some clones in this sample may be carry-over from other donors' samples.

This chain's CDR3 is CASSSGQNTYEQYF. The V call is TRBV5-1, the J call TRBJ2-7; TCRdb selects TRBD1, and the lack of DNA leaves this call unchecked. CDR3 length equals 14 residues. Germline lookup yields CDR1 SGHRS and CDR2 YFSETQ.

This chain joins TRBV20-1 and TRBJ1-1; TCRdb outputs TRBD1, but without DNA this stays unchecked. The CDR3 totals 12 residues. Germline V gene sequence: CDR1 DFQATT, CDR2 SNEGSKA (reference sequence). CDR3 amino acids: CSASRGGTEAFF.

The rearrangement joins TRBV13 to TRBJ2-7; TCRdb calls TRBD1, which cannot be checked without DNA. Germline lookup yields CDR1 PRHDT and CDR2 FYEKMQ (reference sequence). CDR3 length: 15 amino acids. CDR3 region: CASSFRDSSSYEQYF.

The chain joins TRBV7-2 to TRBJ2-7. CDR1 and CDR2 (germline): SGHTA, FQGNSA. CDR3 length equals 15 residues. The CDR3 sequence is CASSLGATRQYEQYF.

The V and J genes are TRBV5-1 and TRBJ1-1; the D call of TRBD1 rests on TCRdb alone, since no DNA is present to check it. The CDR3 has 14 residues. Germline V lookup: CDR1 SGHRS, CDR2 YFSETQ. CDR3 protein: CASSWWGGNTEAFF.

The V gene is TRBV4-2, the J gene TRBJ1-5. The germline V gene has CDR1 LGHNA and CDR2 YNFKEQ. This CDR3 has 15 amino acids. CDR3 residues: CASSQDRGRDAPQHF.

The chain carries TRBV28 and TRBJ1-2; TCRdb indicates TRBD1, and absent DNA this call remains unverified. The CDR3 totals 14 residues. Germline CDR1 is MDHEN and CDR2 is SYDVKM. The CDR3: CASSLKTGANGYTF.

The chain is built from TRBV2 and TRBJ2-1; TCRdb lists TRBD2, though no DNA is available to test this call. The CDR3 length is 16 residues. CDR1 and CDR2 (germline): SNHLY, FYNNEI. CDR3 protein: CASSDFGTSGNNEQFF.

The chain combines TRBV5-5 with TRBJ2-7. The germline CDR1 and CDR2 sequences are SGHKS and YYEKEE (reference sequence). The CDR3 is made up of 13 amino acids. CDR3 amino acids: CASSPTEAWEQYF.

This chain links TRBV7-9 with TRBJ1-2; TCRdb returns TRBD1, unconfirmable since there is no DNA. This CDR3 contains 15 residues. Per the germline V gene, CDR1 is SEHNR and CDR2 is FQNEAQ (reference sequence). The CDR3 loop reads CASSSSGTGDYGYTF.

The chain uses TRBV12-3 or TRBV12-4 and TRBJ2-7; TCRdb lists TRBD1, though no DNA is available to test this call. The length of the CDR3 is 12 residues. The CDR3 here is CAITTGSYEQYF.

The chain joins TRBV7-9 to TRBJ2-7; TCRdb picks TRBD1, but there is no DNA to check that call. This CDR3 has 12 residues. CDR1 SEHNR and CDR2 FQNEAQ come from the germline V gene (reference sequence). This chain's CDR3 is CASSGQTYEQYF.

The chain uses TRBV6-1 and TRBJ1-5; checking the TCRdb D call of TRBD1 is not possible without DNA. Germline loops: CDR1 MNHNS, CDR2 SASEGT. The CDR3 is 13 residues long. The CDR3 loop reads CASTNPWNQPQHF.

This chain uses TRBV27 with TRBJ1-1. Looked up from germline, CDR1 is MNHEY and CDR2 is SMNVEV (reference sequence). The CDR3 runs to 14 residues. The CDR3 sequence: CASILTANGAEAFF.

The chain employs TRBV5-1 and TRBJ2-1. This CDR3 is built from 12 residues. Germline CDR1 SGHRS, CDR2 YFSETQ. The CDR3 spells CASISSRNEQFF. The entire variable domain, with the rest obtained from reference TRBV5-1 and TRBJ2-1, is as follows: KAGVTQTPRYLIKTRGQQVTLSCSPISGHRSVSWYQQTPGQGLQFLFEYFSETQRNKGNFPGRFSGRQFSNSRSEMNVSTLELGDSALYLCASISSRNEQFFGPGTRLTVL.

The chain has TRBV7-9 and TRBJ2-7; the TCRdb D gene call, TRBD1, has no DNA to confirm it. The CDR3 contains 15 residues. CDR1 and CDR2 (germline): SEHNR, FQNEAQ (reference sequence). CDR3 residues: CASSLSGGSPYEQYF.

The chain links TRBV4-2 to TRBJ2-7. This CDR3 is built from 12 residues. Germline V gene data show CDR1 as LGHNA and CDR2 as YNFKEQ. The chain's CDR3 is CASSQDLYEQYF.

The chain links TRBV12-3 or TRBV12-4 to TRBJ1-6. The CDR3 is 14 amino acids. The CDR3: CASSLAGENSPLHF.

The chain has TRBV10-3 and TRBJ2-3; TCRdb proposes TRBD1, but this gene call is untestable without DNA. Looked up from germline, CDR1 is ENHRY and CDR2 is SYGVKD. This CDR3 region has 14 residues. CDR3 protein: CAISDPAGIDTQYF.

This sequence joins TRBV4-2 and TRBJ2-1; TCRdb selects TRBD2, and the lack of DNA leaves this call unchecked. The germline V gene encodes CDR1 LGHNA and CDR2 YNFKEQ. The length of the CDR3 is 18 residues. The CDR3 reads CASSQDPTQRGGLNEQFF.

The J gene is TRBJ2-3, the V gene TRBV20-1; TCRdb's D call, TRBD2, is unchecked because there is no DNA. This CDR3 is 17 amino acids long. Germline values: CDR1 DFQATT, CDR2 SNEGSKA (reference sequence). CDR3 sequence: CSARDPASGGAWDTQYF.

The rearrangement joins TRBV12-3 or TRBV12-4 to TRBJ2-7; TCRdb's D gene call, TRBD1, goes unchecked for lack of DNA. The CDR3 totals 14 residues. The CDR3 spells CASSGVDRAYEQYF.

The J gene is TRBJ2-7, the V gene TRBV10-3; TCRdb outputs TRBD2, but without DNA this stays unchecked. The CDR3 is made up of 16 amino acids. Germline V gives CDR1 ENHRY, CDR2 SYGVKD. The CDR3 sequence is CAISEGQAPLIYEQYF.